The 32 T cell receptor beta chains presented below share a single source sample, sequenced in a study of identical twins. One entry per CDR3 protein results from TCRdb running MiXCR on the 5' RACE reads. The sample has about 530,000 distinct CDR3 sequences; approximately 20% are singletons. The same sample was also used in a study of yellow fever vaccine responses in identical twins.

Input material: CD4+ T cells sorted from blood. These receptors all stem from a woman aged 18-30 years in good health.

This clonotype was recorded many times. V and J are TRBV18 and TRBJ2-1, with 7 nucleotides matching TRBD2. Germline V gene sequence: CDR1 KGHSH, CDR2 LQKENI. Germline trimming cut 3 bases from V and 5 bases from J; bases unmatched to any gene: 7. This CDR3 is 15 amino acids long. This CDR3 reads CASSPGLVANNEQFF. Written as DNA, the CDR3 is TGTGCCAGCTCACCCGGACTAGTTGCCAACAATGAGCAGTTCTTC.

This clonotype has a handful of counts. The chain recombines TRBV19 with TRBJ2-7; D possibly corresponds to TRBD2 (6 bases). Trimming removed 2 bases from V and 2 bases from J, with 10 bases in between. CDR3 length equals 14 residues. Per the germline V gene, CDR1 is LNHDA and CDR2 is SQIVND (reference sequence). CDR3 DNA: TGTGCCAGTAGTATACTCGGGAGTACCTACGAGCAGTACTTC. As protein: CASSILGSTYEQYF.

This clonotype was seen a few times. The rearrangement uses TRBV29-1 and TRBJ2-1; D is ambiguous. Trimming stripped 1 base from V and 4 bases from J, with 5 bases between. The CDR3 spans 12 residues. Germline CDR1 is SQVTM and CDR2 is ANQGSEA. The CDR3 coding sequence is TGCAGCGTTGAAGTATTGTACAATGAGCAGTTCTTC. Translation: CSVEVLYNEQFF.

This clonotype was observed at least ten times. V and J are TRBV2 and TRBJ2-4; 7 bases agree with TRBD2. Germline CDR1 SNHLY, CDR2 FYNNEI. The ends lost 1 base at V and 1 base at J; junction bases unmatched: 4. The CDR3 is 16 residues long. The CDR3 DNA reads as TGTGCCAGCAGTGAAGGACTAGCCGAGGCCAAAAACATTCAGTACTTC. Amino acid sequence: CASSEGLAEAKNIQYF.

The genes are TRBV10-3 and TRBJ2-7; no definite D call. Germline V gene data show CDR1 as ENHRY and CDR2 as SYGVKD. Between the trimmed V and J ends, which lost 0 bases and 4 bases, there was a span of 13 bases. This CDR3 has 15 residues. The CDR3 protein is CAISESSTRTYEQYF. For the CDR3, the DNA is TGTGCCATCAGTGAGTCGTCGACAAGGACGTACGAGCAGTACTTC.

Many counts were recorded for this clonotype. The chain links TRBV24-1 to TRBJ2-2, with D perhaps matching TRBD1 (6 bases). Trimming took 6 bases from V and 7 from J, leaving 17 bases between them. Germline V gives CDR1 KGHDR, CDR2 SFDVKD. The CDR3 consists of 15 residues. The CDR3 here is CATSRPGAEIGELFF. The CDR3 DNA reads TGTGCCACCAGTCGGCCAGGGGCTGAGATCGGGGAGCTGTTTTTT.

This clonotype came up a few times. The CDR3, as DNA: TGTGCCAGCGGGCGGGAGGCCGTGGGCGAGCAGTACTTC. It codes for CASGREAVGEQYF. The chain recombines TRBV6-1 with TRBJ2-7, with TRBD2 matching over 8 bases. With V trimmed by 8 bases and J by 6 bases, 9 bases remained unmatched. CDR3 length equals 13 residues. Germline CDR1 and CDR2: MNHNS and SASEGT.

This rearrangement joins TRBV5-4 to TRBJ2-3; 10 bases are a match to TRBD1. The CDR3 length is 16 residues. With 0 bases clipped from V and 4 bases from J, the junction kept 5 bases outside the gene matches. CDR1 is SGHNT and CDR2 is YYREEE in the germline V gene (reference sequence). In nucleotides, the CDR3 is TGTGCCAGCAGCTTGGCCGGGACAGGGGTTTCAGATACGCAGTATTTT. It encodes CASSLAGTGVSDTQYF.

In nucleotides, the CDR3 is TGTGCCACCAGTGATTCCTCTTTAGCGGGAGGGTCGCGGAACGAGCAGTACTTC. Amino acid sequence: CATSDSSLAGGSRNEQYF. The chain carries TRBV24-1 and TRBJ2-7; TRBD2 matches 11 bases. V shed 2 bases and J 5 bases; nucleotides not matched to a gene: 13. Germline CDR1 and CDR2: KGHDR and SFDVKD. The CDR3 has 18 residues.

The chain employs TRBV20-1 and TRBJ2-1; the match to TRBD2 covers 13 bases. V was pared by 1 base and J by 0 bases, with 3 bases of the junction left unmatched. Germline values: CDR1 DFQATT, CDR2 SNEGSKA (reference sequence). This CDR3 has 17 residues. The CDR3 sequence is CSARGTSGGSSYNEQFF. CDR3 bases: TGCAGTGCTAGAGGGACTAGCGGGGGAAGCTCCTACAATGAGCAGTTCTTC.

CDR3 nucleotide sequence: TGCGCCAGCAGCCTGCGAGGCGGAAAGAATGAAAAACTGTTTTTT. It codes for CASSLRGGKNEKLFF. V is TRBV5-1 and J is TRBJ1-4; D is ambiguous. CDR1 SGHRS and CDR2 YFSETQ come from the germline V gene. This CDR3 is built from 15 residues. Trimming left V 4 bases short and J 5 bases short, with 15 bases between.

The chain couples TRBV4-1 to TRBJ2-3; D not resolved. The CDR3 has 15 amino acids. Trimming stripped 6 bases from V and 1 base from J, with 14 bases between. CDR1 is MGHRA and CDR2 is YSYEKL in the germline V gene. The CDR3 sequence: CASRARVLGTDTQYF. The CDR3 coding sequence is TGCGCCAGCAGAGCAAGAGTATTGGGCACAGATACGCAGTATTTT.

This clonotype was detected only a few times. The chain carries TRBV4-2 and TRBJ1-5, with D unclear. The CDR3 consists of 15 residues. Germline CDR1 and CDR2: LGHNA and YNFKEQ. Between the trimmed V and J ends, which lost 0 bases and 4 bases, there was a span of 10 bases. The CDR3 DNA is TGTGCCAGCAGCCAAGATACTGACGCAAATCAGCCCCAGCATTTT. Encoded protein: CASSQDTDANQPQHF.

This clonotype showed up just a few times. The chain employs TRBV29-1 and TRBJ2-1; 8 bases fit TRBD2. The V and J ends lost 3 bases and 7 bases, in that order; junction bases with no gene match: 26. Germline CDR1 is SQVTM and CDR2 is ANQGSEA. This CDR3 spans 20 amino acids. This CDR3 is CSVERPGSSWRGDRTNEQFF. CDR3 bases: TGCAGCGTTGAGAGGCCCGGGAGTTCGTGGCGGGGGGATCGAACTAATGAGCAGTTCTTC.

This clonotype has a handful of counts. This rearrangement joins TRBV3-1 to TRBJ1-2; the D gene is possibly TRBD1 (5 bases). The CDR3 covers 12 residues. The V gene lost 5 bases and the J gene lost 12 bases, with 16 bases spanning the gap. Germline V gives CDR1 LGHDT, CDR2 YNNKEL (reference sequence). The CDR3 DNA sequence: TGTGCCAGCAGCGAAGGGGCGGTTGGGCACACCTTC. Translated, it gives CASSEGAVGHTF.

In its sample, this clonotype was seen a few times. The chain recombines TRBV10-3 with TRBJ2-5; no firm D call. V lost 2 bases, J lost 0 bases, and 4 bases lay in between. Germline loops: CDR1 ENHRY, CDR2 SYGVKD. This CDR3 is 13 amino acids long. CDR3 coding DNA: TGTGCCATCAGTGAGCGCAACCAAGAGACCCAGTACTTC. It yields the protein CAISERNQETQYF.

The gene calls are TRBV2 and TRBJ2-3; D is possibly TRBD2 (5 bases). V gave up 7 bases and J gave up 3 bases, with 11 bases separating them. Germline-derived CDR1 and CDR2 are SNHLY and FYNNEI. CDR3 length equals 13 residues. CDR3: CASMRESTDTQYF. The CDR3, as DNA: TGTGCCAGCATGAGGGAGTCAACAGATACGCAGTATTTT.

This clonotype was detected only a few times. CDR3 DNA sequence: TGTGCCAGCAGCCAAAGGACAGGGGATGGCTACACCTTC. Its translation: CASSQRTGDGYTF. The chain carries TRBV11-3 and TRBJ1-2; 9 positions match TRBD1. Germline V gene lookup returns CDR1 SGHNT and CDR2 YENEEA. The junction had 4 bases not matched to a gene; V was cut back by 5 bases and J by 6 bases. CDR3 length: 13 residues.

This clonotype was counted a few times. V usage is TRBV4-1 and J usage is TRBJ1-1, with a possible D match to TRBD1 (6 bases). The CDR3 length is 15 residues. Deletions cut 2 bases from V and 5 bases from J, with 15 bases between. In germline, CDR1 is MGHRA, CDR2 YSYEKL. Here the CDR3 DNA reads TGCGCCAGCAGCCAACCTACCAGGGGTTTGACTGAAGCTTTCTTT. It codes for CASSQPTRGLTEAFF.

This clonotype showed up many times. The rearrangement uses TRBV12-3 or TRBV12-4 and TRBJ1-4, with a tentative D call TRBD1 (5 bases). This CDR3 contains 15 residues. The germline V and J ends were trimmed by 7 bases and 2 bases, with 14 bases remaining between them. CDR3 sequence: CASTEGSFTNEKLFF. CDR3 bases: TGTGCCAGCACAGAGGGGAGTTTTACTAATGAAAAACTGTTTTTT.

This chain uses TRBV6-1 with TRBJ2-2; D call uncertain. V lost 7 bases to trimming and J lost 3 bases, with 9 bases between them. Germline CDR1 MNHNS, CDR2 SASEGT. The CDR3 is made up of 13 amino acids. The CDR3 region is CASTPMDTGELFF. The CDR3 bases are TGTGCCAGCACCCCCATGGACACCGGGGAGCTGTTTTTT.

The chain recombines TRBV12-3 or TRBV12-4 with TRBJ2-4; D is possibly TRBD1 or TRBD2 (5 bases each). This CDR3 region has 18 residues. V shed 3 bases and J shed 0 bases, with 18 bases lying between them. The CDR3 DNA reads TGTGCCAGCAGTTTGTTGGGGGTGGGCCGCCTAGCCAAAAACATTCAGTACTTC. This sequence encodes CASSLLGVGRLAKNIQYF.

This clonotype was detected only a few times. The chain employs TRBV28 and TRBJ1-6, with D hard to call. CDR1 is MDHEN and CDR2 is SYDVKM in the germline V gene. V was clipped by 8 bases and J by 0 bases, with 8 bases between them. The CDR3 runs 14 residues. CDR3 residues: CASLDGSYNSPLHF. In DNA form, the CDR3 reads TGTGCCAGCCTCGACGGCTCCTATAATTCACCCCTCCACTTT.

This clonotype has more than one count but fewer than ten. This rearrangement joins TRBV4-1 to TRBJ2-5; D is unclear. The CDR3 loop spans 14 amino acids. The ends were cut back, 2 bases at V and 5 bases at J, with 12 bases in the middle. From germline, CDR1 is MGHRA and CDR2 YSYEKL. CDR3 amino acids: CASSQLTLRETQYF. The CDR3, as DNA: TGCGCCAGCAGCCAATTAACATTGCGTGAGACCCAGTACTTC.

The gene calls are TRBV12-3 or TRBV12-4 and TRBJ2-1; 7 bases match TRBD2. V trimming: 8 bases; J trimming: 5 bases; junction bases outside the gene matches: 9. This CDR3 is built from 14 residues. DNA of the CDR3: TGTGCCAGCTCGAAACAGCGGGGAGACAATGAGCAGTTCTTC. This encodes CASSKQRGDNEQFF.

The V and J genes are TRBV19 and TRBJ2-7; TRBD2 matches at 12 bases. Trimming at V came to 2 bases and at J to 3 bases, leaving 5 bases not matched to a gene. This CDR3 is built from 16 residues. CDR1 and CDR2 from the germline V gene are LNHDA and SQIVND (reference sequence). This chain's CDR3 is CASSIPRTSGNYEQYF. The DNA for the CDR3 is TGTGCCAGTAGTATACCCAGGACTAGCGGGAACTACGAGCAGTACTTC.

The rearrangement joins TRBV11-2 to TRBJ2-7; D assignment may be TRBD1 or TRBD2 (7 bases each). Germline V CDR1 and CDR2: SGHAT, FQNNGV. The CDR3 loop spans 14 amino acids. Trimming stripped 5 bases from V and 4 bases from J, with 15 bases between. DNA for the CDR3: TGTGCCAGCAGCCAGGGGGGGTTCAATTACGAGCAGTACTTC. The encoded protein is CASSQGGFNYEQYF.

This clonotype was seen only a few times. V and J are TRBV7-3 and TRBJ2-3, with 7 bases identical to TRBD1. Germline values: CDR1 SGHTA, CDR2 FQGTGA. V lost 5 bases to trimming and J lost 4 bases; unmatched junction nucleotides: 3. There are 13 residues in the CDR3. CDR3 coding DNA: TGTGCCAGCAGCGTCCAGGGGGCAGATACGCAGTATTTT. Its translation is CASSVQGADTQYF.

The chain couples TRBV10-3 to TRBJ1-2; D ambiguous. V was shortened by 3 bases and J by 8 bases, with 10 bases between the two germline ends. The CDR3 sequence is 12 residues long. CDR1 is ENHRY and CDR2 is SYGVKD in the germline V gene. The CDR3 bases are TGTGCCATCAGTGAAGGATCCGGCGGCTACACCTTC. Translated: CAISEGSGGYTF.

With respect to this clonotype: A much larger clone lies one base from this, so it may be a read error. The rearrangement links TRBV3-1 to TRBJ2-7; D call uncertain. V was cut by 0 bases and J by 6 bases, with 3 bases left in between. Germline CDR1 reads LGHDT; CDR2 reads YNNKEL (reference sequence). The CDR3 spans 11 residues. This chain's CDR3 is CASSQDAEQYF. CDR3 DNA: TGTGCCAGCAGCCAAGATGCCGAGCAGTACTTC.

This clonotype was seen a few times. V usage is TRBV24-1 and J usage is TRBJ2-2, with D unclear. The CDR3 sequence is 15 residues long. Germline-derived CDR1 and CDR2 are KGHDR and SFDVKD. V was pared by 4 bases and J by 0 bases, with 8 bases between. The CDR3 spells CATSDWISNTGELFF. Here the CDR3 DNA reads TGTGCCACCAGTGACTGGATTTCGAACACCGGGGAGCTGTTTTTT.

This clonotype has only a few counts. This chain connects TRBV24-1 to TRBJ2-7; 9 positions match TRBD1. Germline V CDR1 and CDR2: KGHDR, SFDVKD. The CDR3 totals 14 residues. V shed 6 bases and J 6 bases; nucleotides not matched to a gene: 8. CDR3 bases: TGTGCCACCAGTCCGGGACAGGGAGGGGGCGAGCAGTACTTC. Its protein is CATSPGQGGGEQYF.